This TCR beta chain was documented in a study of regulatory T cells in long-lasting Graves disease. Study results and limitations: There was favoring of TRBV28, TRBJ1-2 and TRBJ2-5 in persistent disease.

The time point here: persistent/refractory GD, antithyroid drugs over 5 years with positive TRAb. From PBMCs, RNA was extracted and then used to make the TCR library. The CDR3 contains 14 residues. Germline CDR1 reads MNHEY; CDR2 reads SMNVEV (reference sequence). With 1 base removed from V and 6 bases from J, the gap between germline ends came to 13 bases. For this clonotype: Its specificity is unknown.

CDR3-region Arm-PCR and iRepertoire HTBI primers produced the TCR beta libraries. TCRdb processed the multiplex PCR reads anew with MiXCR; each CDR3 protein has one entry. The sample holds 400,000 to 500,000 distinct CDR3 sequences, roughly 23% seen once. The material was peripheral blood mononuclear cells (PBMCs), obtained when the disease was refractory, from a patient treated with antithyroid drugs. The chain joins TRBV27 to TRBJ2-7; D is perhaps TRBD1 (6 bases). This clonotype was obtained from a female donor with Graves disease. The CDR3 region has the DNA TGTGCCAGCAGTTTATGGGGACAACCTAGCGAGCAGTACTTC. Its translation: CASSLWGQPSEQYF.